The 30 T cell receptor beta chains listed next were all sequenced from one sample in a study of cytomegalovirus exposure and HLA in healthy donors. In the PCR, 60 Vbeta and 13 Jbeta primers were used. Using immunoSEQ multiplex PCR, the repertoire was profiled, and TCRdb retains in-frame clones only, with some absent. The repertoire holds 90,000 to 150,000 clones, with 74% as singletons. Sequencing was carried out using PBMCs. The source is a human donor in good health.

This chain connects TRBV18 to TRBJ2-7; the D gene is possibly TRBD1 (5 bases). This CDR3 comprises 12 residues. In germline, CDR1 is KGHSH, CDR2 LQKENI. Trimming took off 5 bases at V and 2 bases at J, with 7 bases between the two ends. CDR3 residues: CASSTDTYEQYF. DNA of the CDR3: TGTGCCAGCTCAACGGACACCTACGAGCAGTACTTC.

This chain connects TRBV30 to TRBJ1-4; D remains unclear. Germline values: CDR1 GTSNPN, CDR2 SVGIG (reference sequence). CDR3 length: 13 residues. Trimming left V 8 bases short and J 8 bases short, with 18 bases between. The CDR3 nucleotides read TGTGCCCGCGGTGGAGGGAACTGGGAAAAACTGTTTTTT. This sequence encodes CARGGGNWEKLFF.

V and J are TRBV2 and TRBJ2-3; 10 nucleotides agree with TRBD1. V shed 7 bases, J shed 5 bases, and the junction held 9 bases outside the gene matches. The germline gives CDR1 SNHLY, CDR2 FYNNEI. This CDR3 is built from 15 residues. The CDR3 sequence is CASMLDRGFGDTQYF. The CDR3 DNA is TGTGCCAGCATGTTGGACAGGGGGTTTGGAGATACGCAGTATTTT.

CDR3 residues: CASTDRGVNYGYTF. The DNA for the CDR3 is TGTGCCAGCACCGACAGGGGGGTTAACTATGGCTACACCTTC. The rearrangement links TRBV27 to TRBJ1-2, with 9 nucleotides matching TRBD1. Germline V lookup: CDR1 MNHEY, CDR2 SMNVEV (reference sequence). This CDR3 has 14 residues. The V and J ends lost 7 bases and 1 base, in that order; junction bases with no gene match: 4.

The chain links TRBV6-6 to TRBJ2-1, with 7 bases identical to TRBD2. Germline V CDR1 and CDR2: MNHNY, SVGAGI (reference sequence). CDR3 length equals 16 residues. The junction had 11 bases not matched to a gene; V was cut back by 7 bases and J by 2 bases. The DNA of the CDR3 is TGTGCCAGCAAAAGAGTAAGCGGGGTAGCCTACAATGAGCAGTTCTTC. Translation: CASKRVSGVAYNEQFF.

The chain recombines TRBV30 with TRBJ2-3; D is possibly TRBD2 (6 bases). With 0 bases removed from V and 4 bases from J, the gap between germline ends came to 14 bases. Germline loops: CDR1 GTSNPN, CDR2 SVGIG (reference sequence). The CDR3 is 15 residues long. CDR3 DNA sequence: TGTGCCTGGAGTGTAGGTACGGGAGCCGCAGATACGCAGTATTTT. Encoded protein: CAWSVGTGAADTQYF.

The CDR3 region is CASRGLAGNNEQFF. CDR3 nucleotide sequence: TGCGCCAGCAGGGGACTAGCGGGTAACAATGAGCAGTTCTTC. The rearrangement uses TRBV5-1 and TRBJ2-1, with 12 bases aligning to TRBD2. CDR1 is SGHRS and CDR2 is YFSETQ in the germline V gene. The V segment lost 5 bases and the J segment 5 bases; nucleotides outside the gene matches: 2. There are 14 residues in the CDR3.

V usage is TRBV16 and J usage is TRBJ1-2; TRBD1 might be the D (6 bases). This CDR3 is built from 13 residues. Germline loops: CDR1 KGHSY, CDR2 FQNENV. V was clipped by 2 bases and J by 2 bases, with 6 bases between them. The CDR3 DNA sequence: TGTGCCAGCAGCCAAGGACAGAACTATGGCTACACCTTC. Its protein product is CASSQGQNYGYTF.

This clone was seen a handful of times. The chain uses TRBV6-1 and TRBJ2-7, with 9 bases aligning to TRBD2. The CDR3 sequence is 17 residues long. The V and J ends lost 2 bases and 5 bases, in that order; junction bases with no gene match: 13. Germline CDR1 and CDR2: MNHNS and SASEGT. In DNA, the CDR3 is TGTGCCAGCAGTGAAAGGGGGGGAAGCGGGAGGATCCACGAGCAGTACTTC. Encoded protein: CASSERGGSGRIHEQYF.

This CDR3 reads CASKTGGAGADTQYF. DNA for the CDR3: TGTGCCAGCAAAACAGGGGGCGCAGGGGCAGATACGCAGTATTTT. The V call is TRBV6-1, the J call TRBJ2-3; 9 bases agree with TRBD1. Germline V gives CDR1 MNHNS, CDR2 SASEGT. The CDR3 spans 15 residues. V trimming: 7 bases; J trimming: 4 bases; junction bases outside the gene matches: 9.

The J gene is TRBJ1-1, the V gene TRBV11-2; D possibly corresponds to TRBD1 (6 bases). CDR1 and CDR2 from the germline V gene are SGHAT and FQNNGV. V was shortened by 7 bases and J by 4 bases, with 16 bases between the two germline ends. This CDR3 is 14 amino acids long. The CDR3 protein is CASTPGVRATEAFF. CDR3 coding DNA: TGTGCCAGCACCCCAGGGGTTAGGGCCACTGAAGCTTTCTTT.

This chain connects TRBV28 to TRBJ1-2; 7 bases are shared with TRBD1. From germline, CDR1 is MDHEN and CDR2 SYDVKM. The V segment lost 7 bases and the J segment 4 bases; nucleotides outside the gene matches: 9. This CDR3 region has 14 residues. CDR3 coding DNA: TGTGCCAGCACCTTGACAGGGACTGTCTATGGCTACACCTTC. This gives the protein CASTLTGTVYGYTF.

The gene calls are TRBV7-9 and TRBJ2-2; D is possibly TRBD1 (6 bases). The CDR3 loop spans 15 amino acids. V lost 5 bases to trimming and J lost 4 bases, with 14 bases between them. Germline lookup yields CDR1 SEHNR and CDR2 FQNEAQ (reference sequence). In DNA, the CDR3 is TGTGCCAGCAGCCCGTTCCCACAGGGCACCGGGGAGCTGTTTTTT. Residues: CASSPFPQGTGELFF.

The chain recombines TRBV7-2 with TRBJ2-7, with D tentatively TRBD1 (6 bases). The CDR3 length is 15 residues. Trimming shortened V by 1 base and J by 1 base, and 11 bases separated the two germline ends. Germline lookup yields CDR1 SGHTA and CDR2 FQGNSA. CDR3 in DNA: TGTGCCAGCAGCTTAGTTGGGACAAATTCCTACGAGCAGTACTTC. This encodes CASSLVGTNSYEQYF.

V gene TRBV28 combines with J gene TRBJ2-3; 8 nucleotides align to TRBD2. CDR3 length equals 15 residues. Per germline, CDR1 MDHEN and CDR2 SYDVKM. J was trimmed by 6 bases and V by 3 bases; bases with no gene match: 8. The CDR3 loop is CASSFDRSGKDTQYF. For the CDR3, the DNA is TGTGCCAGCAGTTTCGATCGTAGCGGGAAGGATACGCAGTATTTT.

The genes are TRBV29-1 and TRBJ1-3; no definite D call. From germline, CDR1 is SQVTM and CDR2 ANQGSEA. CDR3 size: 13 residues. V gave up 5 bases and J gave up 0 bases, with 8 bases separating them. The CDR3 spells CSVQKRSGNTIYF. The CDR3 DNA sequence: TGCAGCGTTCAGAAGCGCTCTGGAAACACCATATATTTT.

The CDR3 region is CASSVGIGGALGTGELFF. The CDR3 coding sequence is TGTGCCAGCAGCGTAGGAATCGGGGGGGCGCTAGGCACCGGGGAGCTGTTTTTT. The chain has TRBV9 and TRBJ2-2, with TRBD2 identical over 8 bases. V dropped 0 bases and J dropped 4; count of bases not matched to a gene: 11. CDR3 size: 18 residues. CDR1 and CDR2 from the germline V gene are SGDLS and YYNGEE.

This clone came up once. The gene calls are TRBV27 and TRBJ2-7; 10 bases are a match to TRBD2. Germline CDR1 MNHEY, CDR2 SMNVEV (reference sequence). This CDR3 has 13 amino acids. Trimming took 5 bases from V and 3 from J; bases not matched to a gene: 1. The CDR3 here is CASSRTSGYEQYF. In DNA, the CDR3 is TGTGCCAGCAGTCGGACTAGCGGCTACGAGCAGTACTTC.

The rearrangement joins TRBV19 to TRBJ2-3; a weak D match, TRBD1 (6 bases). This CDR3 has 15 amino acids. Between the trimmed V and J ends, which lost 5 bases and 2 bases, there was a span of 14 bases. Germline CDR1 reads LNHDA; CDR2 reads SQIVND (reference sequence). This chain's CDR3 is CASSHRGMLTDTQYF. CDR3 DNA sequence: TGTGCCAGTAGTCATAGGGGGATGCTCACAGATACGCAGTATTTT.

The chain joins TRBV15 to TRBJ2-2; weak D call: TRBD1 (5 bases). Germline values: CDR1 LNHNV, CDR2 YYDKDF (reference sequence). V lost 6 bases, J lost 1 base, and 6 bases lay in between. The CDR3 consists of 13 residues. CDR3 nucleotides: TGTGCCACCAGTACAGGGAACACCGGGGAGCTGTTTTTT. Encoded protein: CATSTGNTGELFF.

The chain uses TRBV5-1 and TRBJ2-1; D may be TRBD1 (6 bases). The CDR3 has 15 residues. V was clipped by 2 bases and J by 8 bases, with 17 bases between them. From germline, CDR1 is SGHRS and CDR2 YFSETQ. CDR3 amino acids: CASSFYRDNRDEQFF. CDR3 bases: TGCGCCAGCAGCTTCTATCGGGACAATCGCGATGAGCAGTTCTTC.

The V gene is TRBV28, the J gene TRBJ2-7; 7 positions match TRBD1. Germline lookup yields CDR1 MDHEN and CDR2 SYDVKM. This CDR3 is 15 amino acids long. V dropped 2 bases and J dropped 7; count of bases not matched to a gene: 11. The CDR3 protein is CASSLHGTASMEQYF. The CDR3 region has the DNA TGTGCCAGCAGTTTACACGGGACAGCCTCTATGGAGCAGTACTTC.

The chain carries TRBV28 and TRBJ2-3; D is uncertain. Trimming removed 8 bases at V and 6 bases at J, with 24 bases between. This CDR3 has 16 residues. CDR1 MDHEN and CDR2 SYDVKM come from the germline V gene. CDR3 loop: CASPKAAHEAVDTQYF. CDR3 bases: TGTGCCAGCCCTAAGGCGGCCCATGAGGCGGTGGATACGCAGTATTTT.

This rearrangement joins TRBV5-1 to TRBJ1-2; D is perhaps TRBD1 (6 bases). From germline, CDR1 is SGHRS and CDR2 YFSETQ. This CDR3 has 16 amino acids. Trimming stripped 3 bases from V and 0 bases from J, with 15 bases between. The CDR3 sequence: CASSSGQTTANYGYTF. The DNA of the CDR3 is TGCGCCAGCAGCTCAGGACAGACTACAGCTAACTATGGCTACACCTTC.

This sequence joins TRBV15 and TRBJ2-7; TRBD1 might be the D (5 bases). The CDR3 sequence is 15 residues long. The germline CDR1 and CDR2 sequences are LNHNV and YYDKDF (reference sequence). V gave up 1 base and J gave up 1 base, with 11 bases separating them. The CDR3 reads CATSRAPGWSYEQYF. The CDR3 region has the DNA TGTGCCACCAGCAGAGCCCCAGGGTGGTCCTACGAGCAGTACTTC.

This clone was counted between two and nine times. This sequence joins TRBV7-9 and TRBJ1-1; D is perhaps TRBD1 (6 bases). Trimming cost V 1 base and J 1 base, with 22 bases left between them. The CDR3 runs to 19 residues. CDR1 and CDR2 (germline): SEHNR, FQNEAQ (reference sequence). The CDR3 nucleotides read TGTGCCAGCAGCTTAGTCGGTTTCTCCGTCGGACAGTCGAACACTGAAGCTTTCTTT. This sequence encodes CASSLVGFSVGQSNTEAFF.

Only a few counts were recorded for this clone. The chain carries TRBV5-1 and TRBJ1-5; 7 bases are a match to TRBD1. Germline assignment: CDR1 SGHRS and CDR2 YFSETQ. There are 18 residues in the CDR3. The trim removed 0 bases at V and 6 bases at J, leaving 15 bases unmatched. In nucleotides, the CDR3 is TGCGCCAGCAGCTTGGGCCCAGGGGGGCGCTCAGATTCTCAGCCCCAGCATTTT. It is translated as CASSLGPGGRSDSQPQHF.

This chain links TRBV5-8 with TRBJ1-2, with D hard to call. CDR1 is SGHTS, CDR2 YDEGEE, per germline. The length of the CDR3 is 13 residues. The V gene lost 1 base and the J gene lost 3 bases, with 7 bases spanning the gap. The CDR3 DNA sequence: TGTGCCAGCAGCTTGCAACTTGACTATGGCTACACCTTC. It codes for CASSLQLDYGYTF.

V is TRBV6-1 and J is TRBJ1-1; 7 bases map to TRBD1. V lost 7 bases to trimming and J lost 3 bases; unmatched junction nucleotides: 8. Germline V gene lookup returns CDR1 MNHNS and CDR2 SASEGT. The CDR3 runs to 14 residues. CDR3 amino acids: CASITRGRYTEAFF. The CDR3 bases are TGTGCCAGCATCACCAGGGGGAGGTACACTGAAGCTTTCTTT.

The chain links TRBV6-5 to TRBJ2-2; 12 bases fit TRBD2. Germline V gene data show CDR1 as MNHEY and CDR2 as SVGAGI. The junction had 5 bases not matched to a gene; V was cut back by 6 bases and J by 9 bases. CDR3 length: 14 residues. This CDR3 reads CASSSSGGARELFF. CDR3 nucleotide sequence: TGTGCCAGCAGCTCTAGCGGGGGGGCCCGGGAGCTGTTTTTT.